This paragraph reports one TCR beta chain. No antigen is known for it. Germline-derived CDR1 and CDR2 are SGHTA and FQGNSA. V was clipped by 8 bases and J by 1 base, with 11 bases between them. The CDR3 extends over 13 amino acids. Use of 60 Vbeta and 13 Jbeta primers characterized the PCR. As handled by the study authors: In a later analysis, of approximately 81 million unique beta chains, around 11 million appeared in at least two donors. Method: immunoSEQ multiplex PCR; TCRdb's copy keeps in-frame clones and lacks some. V and J calls and clone size are copied from that table; D and trimming were computed from the DNA. The sample carries over 95,000 clones, less than 80% recorded once. This sample stems from a study of cytomegalovirus exposure and HLA in healthy donors. Study-level findings and limits: The study flagged roughly 160 TCR beta chains as cytomegalovirus-associated. Differences between HLA loci emerged in a later analysis of TCR association rates, with DRB1 most and HLA-C fewest. Fewer N-insertions than the roughly 670-donor mean were reportedly shown by an Asian-associated ancestry cluster in a later analysis.

The chain uses TRBV7-2 and TRBJ1-1, with no clear D. The source of this sequence is a woman aged 40 to 50 in good health and CMV-seropositive. What was sequenced was PBMCs. The CDR3 spells CASGIGENTEAFF. CDR3 in DNA: TGTGCCAGCGGTATAGGAGAGAACACTGAAGCTTTCTTT.